The 29 T cell receptor beta chains in this list originate from one sample, sequenced in a study of blood T cell repertoires in COVID-19 (TCRdb year 2020). The library was prepared using the immunoSEQ multiplex PCR assay. TCRdb provides this immuneACCESS table in a form limited to in-frame rearrangements. Some clones are lacking; in checked studies, under half of them reflect an unresolved V gene, and why the rest are absent is not known. Counted in this sample were roughly 200,000 clones; around 84% of them appeared once. The biggest ten clones account for around 3% of the sample. The specimen sequenced was peripheral blood. Every receptor here comes from a man aged 40-50 years with active or convalescent COVID-19.

CDR3 coding DNA: TGTGCCACCAGCAGAGATCGGAGGAATACGCAGTATTTT. Its translation is CATSRDRRNTQYF. V is TRBV15 and J is TRBJ2-3; perhaps TRBD2 as D (5 bases). V shed 0 bases and J shed 7 bases, with 8 bases lying between them. The CDR3 runs 13 residues. Germline V gene lookup returns CDR1 LNHNV and CDR2 YYDKDF (reference sequence).

The chain combines TRBV30 with TRBJ1-2; no clear D gene. This CDR3 region has 12 residues. Germline lookup yields CDR1 GTSNPN and CDR2 SVGIG (reference sequence). V lost 0 bases to trimming and J lost 6 bases, with 8 bases between them. The CDR3 bases are TGTGCCTGGAGTGTCACACCCCATGGCTACACCTTC. It translates to CAWSVTPHGYTF.

The chain uses TRBV15 and TRBJ2-5, with TRBD1 identical over 7 bases. The germline CDR1 and CDR2 sequences are LNHNV and YYDKDF (reference sequence). The V gene end was trimmed by 4 bases and the J gene end by 7 bases; junction bases not matched to a gene: 9. The CDR3 consists of 14 residues. The CDR3 sequence is CATSKGALGGTQYF. DNA of the CDR3: TGTGCCACCAGCAAGGGGGCCCTAGGGGGGACCCAGTACTTC.

The CDR3 region has the DNA TGCGCCAGCAGCTTGGGAGCGGGGATTGATACGCAGTATTTT. Translated: CASSLGAGIDTQYF. The V call is TRBV5-1, the J call TRBJ2-3; 7 bases fit TRBD2. This CDR3 has 14 residues. J lost 6 bases, V lost 0 bases, and 4 bases had no gene match. The germline CDR1 and CDR2 sequences are SGHRS and YFSETQ.

The CDR3 sequence: CASSSTSGRSVQYF. Written as DNA, the CDR3 is TGTGCCAGCAGCTCGACTAGCGGGCGTTCGGTGCAGTACTTC. The chain combines TRBV7-9 with TRBJ2-7; TRBD2 agrees at 10 bases. Trimming took 4 bases from V and 9 from J; bases not matched to a gene: 9. This CDR3 comprises 14 residues. Germline lookup yields CDR1 SEHNR and CDR2 FQNEAQ (reference sequence). Using reference TRBV7-9 and TRBJ2-7 for the parts outside the CDR3, the full variable domain is DTGVSQNPRHKITKRGQNVTFRCDPISEHNRLYWYRQTLGQGPEFLTYFQNEAQLEKSRLLSDRFSAERPKGSFSTLEIQRTEQGDSAMYLCASSSTSGRSVQYFGPGTRLTVT.

This clone showed up just a few times. The chain links TRBV2 to TRBJ2-3; D unresolved. Between the trimmed V and J ends, which lost 10 bases and 2 bases, there was a span of 10 bases. Per germline, CDR1 SNHLY and CDR2 FYNNEI. This CDR3 contains 12 residues. CDR3 amino acids: CATRLNTDTQYF. CDR3 bases: TGTGCCACCAGATTAAACACAGATACGCAGTATTTT.

The chain recombines TRBV10-1 with TRBJ2-3; D possibly corresponds to TRBD2 (5 bases). CDR1 WNHNN and CDR2 SYGVQD come from the germline V gene (reference sequence). This CDR3 is built from 13 residues. Trimming pared 4 bases from V and 0 bases from J, leaving 5 bases between. This CDR3 is CASSGGSTDTQYF. The DNA of the CDR3 is TGCGCCAGCAGTGGCGGGAGCACAGATACGCAGTATTTT.

The V gene is TRBV14, the J gene TRBJ1-1; TRBD1 is a possible D gene (6 bases). Germline-derived CDR1 and CDR2 are SGHDN and FVKESK. The V end lost 5 bases, the J end lost 1 base, and 11 bases lay between the germline ends. The length of the CDR3 is 14 residues. The CDR3 spells CASSITRGNTEAFF. The CDR3 DNA sequence: TGTGCCAGCAGCATAACCAGGGGGAACACTGAAGCTTTCTTT.

V usage is TRBV5-1 and J usage is TRBJ1-1; no firm D call. Per the germline V gene, CDR1 is SGHRS and CDR2 is YFSETQ. The CDR3 is 13 amino acids. Trimming pared 4 bases from V and 3 bases from J, leaving 10 bases between. CDR3 residues: CASSPRRDTEAFF. In nucleotides, the CDR3 is TGCGCCAGCAGCCCTAGGCGGGACACTGAAGCTTTCTTT.

This clone was recorded once. The chain links TRBV28 to TRBJ2-7; D is possibly TRBD2 (7 bases). V was clipped by 6 bases and J by 2 bases, with 20 bases between them. Germline CDR1 MDHEN, CDR2 SYDVKM. This CDR3 region has 16 residues. CDR3 sequence (DNA): TGTGCCAGCAGCCGGGTGGGGCGGGGGCTAACCTACGAGCAGTACTTC. It encodes CASSRVGRGLTYEQYF.

The chain couples TRBV19 to TRBJ1-5, with D possibly matching TRBD1 (6 bases). CDR1 is LNHDA, CDR2 SQIVND, per germline (reference sequence). The CDR3 extends over 14 amino acids. The V and J ends lost 5 bases and 2 bases respectively, with 10 bases between them. The CDR3 region has the DNA TGTGCCAGTAGTTTGGACAGTGGCAATCAGCCCCAGCATTTT. Translating it yields CASSLDSGNQPQHF.

The rearrangement links TRBV5-1 to TRBJ1-4; D may be TRBD1 (6 bases). This CDR3 contains 16 residues. Between the trimmed V and J ends, which lost 4 bases and 7 bases, there was a span of 20 bases. From germline, CDR1 is SGHRS and CDR2 YFSETQ. CDR3: CASSATGLGSLEKLFF. The CDR3 DNA sequence: TGCGCCAGCAGCGCAACAGGGTTGGGGTCGCTTGAAAAACTGTTTTTT.

The chain couples TRBV29-1 to TRBJ1-2, with TRBD1 as a possible D gene (5 bases). The V and J ends lost 1 base and 7 bases respectively, with 10 bases between them. The CDR3 contains 12 residues. Germline-derived CDR1 and CDR2 are SQVTM and ANQGSEA. The chain's CDR3 is CSVEGGGLGYTF. The CDR3 region has the DNA TGCAGCGTTGAAGGGGGCGGCCTTGGCTACACCTTC.

The gene calls are TRBV10-3 and TRBJ1-1, with 7 nucleotides matching TRBD1. Germline lookup yields CDR1 ENHRY and CDR2 SYGVKD. The length of the CDR3 is 12 residues. The trim removed 10 bases at V and 1 base at J, leaving 3 bases unmatched. As DNA, the CDR3 is TGTGCCACCAGACAGGGGAACACTGAAGCTTTCTTT. This gives the protein CATRQGNTEAFF.

The table lists this clone with a count of one. V gene TRBV4-1 combines with J gene TRBJ2-1; D is uncertain. CDR1 MGHRA and CDR2 YSYEKL come from the germline V gene. V lost 2 bases, J lost 7 bases, and 3 bases lay in between. This CDR3 comprises 11 residues. The CDR3 spells CASSQTNEQFF. The CDR3 DNA reads TGCGCCAGCAGCCAAACTAATGAGCAGTTCTTC.

Concerning this clone: The junction departs from germline at one end; a sequencing error may be responsible. The genes are TRBV19 and TRBJ1-2; D perhaps matches TRBD1 (5 bases). Per germline, CDR1 LNHDA and CDR2 SQIVND (reference sequence). The CDR3 has 11 residues. The CDR3 spells CASTNFRTPLF. For the CDR3, the DNA is TGTGCCAGTACAAACTTCAGGACACCTCTCTTC.

CDR3 sequence reads: CASSFVRGVDQPQHF. The CDR3 bases are TGTGCCAGCAGCTTTGTACGGGGAGTCGATCAGCCCCAGCATTTT. V and J are TRBV7-8 and TRBJ1-5; D not resolved. This CDR3 has 15 residues. V dropped 3 bases and J dropped 5 bases, with 14 bases sitting between them. CDR1 SGHVS and CDR2 FQNEAQ come from the germline V gene.

This clone was counted between two and nine times. The V call is TRBV12-3 or TRBV12-4, the J call TRBJ1-1, with D tentatively TRBD1 (6 bases). The CDR3 has 13 residues. V lost 6 bases and J 4 bases, leaving 12 bases between the germline ends. Here the CDR3 DNA reads TGTGCCAGCAGGGAAGGGGGAAGCACTGAAGCTTTCTTT. Its translation: CASREGGSTEAFF.

The chain uses TRBV7-3 and TRBJ2-5, with D possibly being TRBD1 (5 bases). The V end lost 3 bases, the J end lost 2 bases, and 7 bases lay between the germline ends. This CDR3 region has 13 residues. CDR1 is SGHTA and CDR2 is FQGTGA in the germline V gene. This CDR3 reads CASSFRAQETQYF. As DNA, the CDR3 is TGTGCCAGCAGCTTCAGGGCACAAGAGACCCAGTACTTC.

The V and J genes are TRBV6-5 and TRBJ2-3; D might be TRBD2 (6 bases). The V gene lost 0 bases and the J gene lost 6 bases, with 7 bases spanning the gap. The CDR3 has 13 amino acids. Germline CDR1 reads MNHEY; CDR2 reads SVGAGI. The CDR3 loop reads CASSYSGRDTQYF. CDR3 in DNA: TGTGCCAGCAGTTACTCGGGGAGGGATACGCAGTATTTT.

The V and J genes are TRBV18 and TRBJ2-7; 10 positions match TRBD1. J gave up 3 bases and V 1 base, and 3 bases lay outside the gene matches. Germline assignment: CDR1 KGHSH and CDR2 LQKENI. This CDR3 has 15 residues. Here the CDR3 reads CASSPLGTGDYEQYF. CDR3 coding DNA: TGTGCCAGCTCACCACTGGGGACAGGGGACTACGAGCAGTACTTC. The full variable domain, in which reference TRBV18 and TRBJ2-7 provide the parts outside the CDR3, is NAGVMQNPRHLVRRRGQEARLRCSPMKGHSHVYWYRQLPEEGLKFMVYLQKENIIDESGMPKERFSAEFPKEGPSILRIQQVVRGDSAAYFCASSPLGTGDYEQYFGPGTRLTVT.

This chain uses TRBV6-5 with TRBJ1-2, with 8 bases matching TRBD1. Germline lookup yields CDR1 MNHEY and CDR2 SVGAGI. The CDR3 consists of 14 residues. V lost 6 bases to trimming and J lost 4 bases; unmatched junction nucleotides: 7. The CDR3 protein is CASSLAGGGYGYTF. The DNA for the CDR3 is TGTGCCAGCAGCCTCGCAGGGGGCGGCTATGGCTACACCTTC.

The J gene is TRBJ2-7, the V gene TRBV7-8; TRBD1 aligns across 9 bases. The CDR3 spans 13 residues. Germline loops: CDR1 SGHVS, CDR2 FQNEAQ. V lost 5 bases to trimming and J lost 7 bases; unmatched junction nucleotides: 6. The CDR3 coding sequence is TGTGCCAGCAGCCCTGGGACAGGGAGAGAGCAGTACTTC. It encodes CASSPGTGREQYF.

This clone was found a few times. V is TRBV2 and J is TRBJ2-4; 8 bases are a match to TRBD1. J gave up 4 bases and V 8 bases, and 13 bases lay outside the gene matches. CDR1 and CDR2 from the germline V gene are SNHLY and FYNNEI. The CDR3 consists of 16 residues. The CDR3 loop is CASFSRGQDWKNIQYF. CDR3 bases: TGTGCCAGCTTTTCCAGGGGGCAGGATTGGAAAAACATTCAGTACTTC.

This sequence joins TRBV5-1 and TRBJ2-7; 9 bases fit TRBD2. V trimming: 4 bases; J trimming: 1 base; junction bases outside the gene matches: 6. The CDR3 has 15 residues. Germline-derived CDR1 and CDR2 are SGHRS and YFSETQ. CDR3 loop: CASSNSGGTSYEQYF. DNA of the CDR3: TGCGCCAGCAGCAATAGCGGGGGAACATCCTACGAGCAGTACTTC.

In DNA form, the CDR3 reads TGTGCCATTCGGGGGGTTGGGGAGACCCAGTACTTC. It specifies CAIRGVGETQYF. The chain has TRBV28 and TRBJ2-5; 7 bases are a match to TRBD2. The CDR3 loop spans 12 amino acids. V was pared by 10 bases and J by 5 bases, with 7 bases of the junction left unmatched. Germline loops: CDR1 MDHEN, CDR2 SYDVKM.

This chain connects TRBV27 to TRBJ2-1, with 11 bases lining up with TRBD2. Trimming cost V 7 bases and J 8 bases; bases outside gene matches: 7. Germline V gene sequence: CDR1 MNHEY, CDR2 SMNVEV (reference sequence). This CDR3 is built from 14 residues. CDR3 in DNA: TGTGCCAGCACGTCTCTAGCGGGGGGAGATGAGCAGTTCTTC. Its translation is CASTSLAGGDEQFF.

This clone was seen a handful of times. The V call is TRBV2, the J call TRBJ1-1; D remains ambiguous. CDR3 length equals 11 residues. The germline V gene encodes CDR1 SNHLY and CDR2 FYNNEI. V was cut by 8 bases and J by 6 bases, with 10 bases left in between. The CDR3, as DNA: TGTGCCAGCGGAATAGCGTCTGAAGCTTTCTTT. Its protein product is CASGIASEAFF.

This clone came up once. The rearrangement uses TRBV29-1 and TRBJ2-6; the D gene is possibly TRBD1 (5 bases). With 7 bases removed from V and 1 base from J, the gap between germline ends came to 23 bases. CDR1 and CDR2 (germline): SQVTM, ANQGSEA. CDR3 size: 18 residues. CDR3 DNA: TGCAGCGCGTTGGGGCGACAGAACAGCGTATCTGGGGCCAACGTCCTGACTTTC. Its protein product is CSALGRQNSVSGANVLTF.